Following are 5 T cell receptor beta chains from one sample sequenced in a study of T cell responses to AZD1222 COVID-19 vaccine. Only in-frame clones appear in the TCRdb table, and some are missing; sequencing was by immunoSEQ multiplex PCR. The sample gives around 200,000 clones, about 90% of which show up once; less than 0.55% is in the top ten. Sample: peripheral blood, taken on day 0 of AZD1222 vaccination. These receptors were obtained from an adult in good health.

CDR3 sequence: CASSLEGRGHDEAFF. The DNA of the CDR3 is TGCGCCAGCAGCTTGGAGGGCAGGGGGCATGATGAAGCTTTCTTT. The J gene is TRBJ1-1, the V gene TRBV5-1; 8 positions agree with TRBD1. Looked up from germline, CDR1 is SGHRS and CDR2 is YFSETQ. This CDR3 is 15 amino acids long. V lost 0 bases and J lost 7; bases outside the gene matches: 8.

The CDR3 region has the DNA TGCGCCAGCAGCTTGTGGGCGGGAGTAGTCGCAGATACGCAGTATTTT. This codes for CASSLWAGVVADTQYF. The chain links TRBV5-1 to TRBJ2-3, with 7 bases identical to TRBD2. Germline CDR1 and CDR2: SGHRS and YFSETQ. There are 16 residues in the CDR3. The V segment lost 1 base and the J segment 4 bases; nucleotides outside the gene matches: 9.

The chain recombines TRBV28 with TRBJ2-3; 14 bases agree with TRBD2. V was pared by 4 bases and J by 0 bases, with 6 bases of the junction left unmatched. The CDR3 runs to 18 residues. In germline, CDR1 is MDHEN, CDR2 SYDVKM. The CDR3 protein is CASSSGLAGVTSTDTQYF. The CDR3 DNA sequence: TGTGCCAGCAGTTCGGGACTAGCGGGAGTCACCAGCACAGATACGCAGTATTTT.

The rearrangement uses TRBV30 and TRBJ1-1; D is unclear. Trimming removed 1 base from V and 11 bases from J, with 11 bases in between. This CDR3 region has 11 residues. CDR1 GTSNPN and CDR2 SVGIG come from the germline V gene (reference sequence). Written as DNA, the CDR3 is TGTGCCTGGAGTGGACAAGGCAAGGCTTTCTTT. This codes for CAWSGQGKAFF.

The rearrangement joins TRBV19 to TRBJ1-5; no reliable D call. From germline, CDR1 is LNHDA and CDR2 SQIVND (reference sequence). V shed 11 bases and J shed 4 bases, with 18 bases lying between them. The CDR3 has 14 amino acids. In nucleotides, the CDR3 is TGTGCCTCCTCCGGGAGCACGGGGAATCAGCCCCAGCATTTT. The encoded protein is CASSGSTGNQPQHF.